The rows below give T cell receptor beta chains drawn from one sample of a study of T cell responses to AZD1222 COVID-19 vaccine. Using immunoSEQ multiplex PCR, the repertoire was profiled, and TCRdb retains in-frame clones only, with some absent. The sample includes approximately 190,000 clones, about 94% of them seen just once. This material consisted of peripheral blood, taken on day 0 of AZD1222 vaccination. The receptors shown here come from an adult in good health. The CDR3 runs from the conserved cysteine through the conserved F or W. A D gene is named only where the DNA matches it firmly. Clone size appears in some rows only: once, few, many, or a class for an expanded clone.

TRBD2	NA	TRBV9	TRBJ2-1	20	TGTGCCAGCAGCGGAACCGGGACTAGCGGTTCCTTTAGCTCCTACAATGAGCAGTTCTTC	CASSGTGTSGSFSSYNEQFF
NA	NA	TRBV9	TRBJ2-7	14	TGTGCCAGCAGCGTAGGACAGGCCTCCTACGAGCAGTACTTC	CASSVGQASYEQYF
TRBD1	NA	TRBV28	TRBJ1-2	15	TGTGCCAGCAGTCCTCCCCACAGGGGCGACTATGGCTACACCTTC	CASSPPHRGDYGYTF
TRBD2	NA	TRBV9	TRBJ2-1	15	TGTGCCAGCAGCCTCTCGGGGACTAGTGAGAATGAGCAGTTCTTC	CASSLSGTSENEQFF
TRBD2	NA	TRBV30	TRBJ2-3	14	TGTGCCTGGAGTGTTCGCGGGGGTGCAGATACGCAGTATTTT	CAWSVRGGADTQYF
TRBD1	once	TRBV2	TRBJ1-1	16	TGTGCCAGCAGCGTACTCGACAGGGGCCGAGGCACTGAAGCTTTCTTT	CASSVLDRGRGTEAFF
TRBD1	once	TRBV28	TRBJ2-1	15	TGTGCCAGCAGTCCCACCCTGGGACAGATTAATGAGCAGTTCTTC	CASSPTLGQINEQFF
NA	NA	TRBV3-1/TRBV3-2	TRBJ2-7	14	TGTGCCAGCAGCCACCTTGGCAACCCCTACGAGCAGTACTTC	CASSHLGNPYEQYF
TRBD2	NA	TRBV9	TRBJ2-1	18	TGTGCCAGCAGCGCCGGGACTAGCGGGAGGGGATTATTGGGTGAGCAGTTCTTC	CASSAGTSGRGLLGEQFF
TRBD2	NA	TRBV6-2/TRBV6-3	TRBJ2-1	19	TGTGCCAGCAGTTACGTGACGACCAGAGCGGGGGCTACCTACAATGAGCAGTTCTTC	CASSYVTTRAGATYNEQFF
NA	NA	TRBV7-8	TRBJ1-5	16	TGTGCCAGCAGCTTCCGGGGGGGGCTGAGCAATCAGCCCCAGCATTTT	CASSFRGGLSNQPQHF
TRBD1	NA	TRBV5-1	TRBJ1-4	14	TGCGCCAGCAGCCCGGACAGGGGAGAGGAAAAACTGTTTTTT	CASSPDRGEEKLFF
NA	NA	TRBV5-1	TRBJ1-1	16	TGCGCCAGCAGCTTGGCGGGACCCAACGTGAACACTGAAGCTTTCTTT	CASSLAGPNVNTEAFF
NA	NA	TRBV11-2	TRBJ2-7	13	TGTGCCAGCAGCTTAGGGGCCGCCTACGAGCAGTACTTC	CASSLGAAYEQYF
TRBD1	NA	TRBV30	TRBJ2-7	12	TGTGCCTGGAAACAGGGGGCGCAAGAGCAGTACTTC	CAWKQGAQEQYF
NA	NA	TRBV5-5	TRBJ2-5	11	TGTGCCAGCAGCCTCAGTGAGACCCAGTACTTC	CASSLSETQYF
TRBD1	NA	TRBV6-1	TRBJ1-1	13	TGTGCCAGCAACGGACAGGGAGAACCCCAAGCTTTCTTT	CASNGQGEPQAFF
NA	NA	TRBV20-1	TRBJ2-1	11	TGCAGTGCTCCTAGGGGGAATGAGCAGTTCTTC	CSAPRGNEQFF
TRBD1	NA	TRBV3-1/TRBV3-2	TRBJ1-2	14	TGTGCCAGCAGTCTGGAGGGGGCGGCCTCCGGCTACACCTTC	CASSLEGAASGYTF
NA	few	TRBV24-1	TRBJ1-5	13	TGTGCCACCGGGATGGCCAGCAATCAGCCCCAGCATTTT	CATGMASNQPQHF
TRBD1	NA	TRBV18	TRBJ1-5	17	TGTGCCAGCTCACCATTGGTTGTACAGGGGACTAATCAGCCCCAGCATTTT	CASSPLVVQGTNQPQHF
NA	once	TRBV29-1	TRBJ2-1	13	TGCAGTGGATACACGATTCCCTACAATGAGCAGTTCTTC	CSGYTIPYNEQFF
TRBD1	NA	TRBV11-3	TRBJ2-7	15	TGTGCCAGCAGTCCTTCCGGGACAGGGTTCCACGAGCAGTACTTC	CASSPSGTGFHEQYF
NA	NA	TRBV6-5	TRBJ2-2	16	TGTGCCAGCAGTTACTCCCAGCTTCTGAACACCGGGGAGCTGTTTTTT	CASSYSQLLNTGELFF
TRBD2	NA	TRBV5-4	TRBJ2-1	14	TGTGCCAGCAGCTATGGGACTAGCTACAATGAGCAGTTCTTC	CASSYGTSYNEQFF
NA	NA	TRBV11-2	TRBJ1-2	17	TGTGCCAGCAGCTTAGAGGGGGGGCTCTTGCCTGACTATGGCTACACCTTC	CASSLEGGLLPDYGYTF
NA	once	TRBV2	TRBJ2-3	16	TGTGCCAGCACGATCTCCGGACAGCTGCGGACAGATACGCAGTATTTT	CASTISGQLRTDTQYF
NA	NA	TRBV6-5	TRBJ1-1	14	TGTGCCACCAAACAGGGACCCGTGAACACTGAAGCTTTCTTT	CATKQGPVNTEAFF
TRBD1	NA	TRBV27	TRBJ1-1	15	TGTGCCAGCACCGGAATACAGGGGGCAAACACTGAAGCTTTCTTT	CASTGIQGANTEAFF
NA	once	TRBV18	TRBJ2-2	15	TGTGCCAGCTCACCATCGCTAGAGGGCACCGGGGAGCTGTTTTTT	CASSPSLEGTGELFF
NA	NA	TRBV3-1/TRBV3-2	TRBJ2-7	16	TGTGCCAGCAGCCAAGATCATCCAGGGGTCTCCTACGAGCAGTACTTC	CASSQDHPGVSYEQYF
NA	NA	TRBV19	TRBJ2-6	15	TGTGCCAGTAGTATATGGCAGGGGGGGGCCAACGTCCTGACTTTC	CASSIWQGGANVLTF
NA	NA	TRBV24-1	TRBJ2-5	16	TGTGCCACCAGTTCGTCGGCTGCGAGAACCCAAGAGACCCAGTACTTC	CATSSSAARTQETQYF
TRBD2	NA	TRBV5-6	TRBJ2-1	16	TGTGCCAGCAGCCGACCTACTAGCGGGAGGGCCAATGAGCAGTTCTTC	CASSRPTSGRANEQFF
TRBD2	NA	TRBV5-1	TRBJ2-5	16	TGCGCCAGCAGCTTGGGACTAGCGGGACAACAAGAGACCCAGTACTTC	CASSLGLAGQQETQYF
TRBD2	NA	TRBV19	TRBJ2-7	13	TGTGCCAGTAGCCTAGCGGCCTCCTACGAGCAGTACTTC	CASSLAASYEQYF
TRBD2	NA	TRBV28	TRBJ2-5	16	TGTGCCAGCAGTCAGTCTAGCGGGCTGGGGGAAGAGACCCAGTACTTC	CASSQSSGLGEETQYF
TRBD1	NA	TRBV28	TRBJ2-2	15	TGTGCCAGCAGTGGCGGGGGACAGGGGTTCGGGGAGCTGTTTTTT	CASSGGGQGFGELFF
NA	NA	TRBV7-8	TRBJ1-5	15	TGTGCCAGCAGCTTAGAACGGAATAGCAATCAGCCCCAGCATTTT	CASSLERNSNQPQHF
NA	NA	TRBV27	TRBJ1-1	14	TGTGCCAGCAGTTTATCGGGGCTGAACACTGAAGCTTTCTTT	CASSLSGLNTEAFF
TRBD2	NA	TRBV11-3	TRBJ2-1	15	TGTGCCAGCAGCTTAGGGCTAGCGGGAGAAAGTGAGCAGTTCTTC	CASSLGLAGESEQFF
NA	NA	TRBV24-1	TRBJ2-6	16	TGTGCCACCAGTGACCGGACCCTCTCTGGGGCCAACGTCCTGACTTTC	CATSDRTLSGANVLTF
NA	NA	TRBV5-8	TRBJ1-4	14	TGTGCCAGCAGCTTGCAAGGGGTGGGTGAAAAACTGTTTTTT	CASSLQGVGEKLFF
NA	NA	TRBV24-1	TRBJ1-5	16	TGTGCCACCAGTGATTTTAGTAAGATGGGCAATCAGCCCCAGCATTTT	CATSDFSKMGNQPQHF
NA	NA	TRBV2	TRBJ1-2	14	TGTGCCAGCAGTGAAGCGATGGAGGTTCGTGGCTACACCTTC	CASSEAMEVRGYTF
NA	NA	TRBV5-1	TRBJ1-5	15	TGCGCCAGCAGCTTGGCGGGGACACATAATCAGCCCCAGCATTTT	CASSLAGTHNQPQHF
NA	NA	TRBV19	TRBJ1-1	16	TGTGCCAGTAGTCCATCCAGGGTCCCATTGAACACTGAAGCTTTCTTT	CASSPSRVPLNTEAFF
NA	once	TRBV18	TRBJ2-5	14	TGTGCCAGCTCACCGACCGTCAATCGGGAGACCCAGTACTTC	CASSPTVNRETQYF
NA	NA	TRBV29-1	TRBJ1-6	18	TGCAGCGTTGAAGGGATCGACCCCCTCGGCCGGTACAATTCACCCCTCCACTTT	CSVEGIDPLGRYNSPLHF
NA	NA	TRBV24-1	TRBJ1-5	13	TGTGCCACCAGTGATTTAGGGGGTCAGCCCCAGCATTTT	CATSDLGGQPQHF
NA	NA	TRBV3-1/TRBV3-2	TRBJ2-5	13	TGTGCCAGCAGCCAAGCGCAGGGGGAGACCCAGTACTTC	CASSQAQGETQYF
NA	NA	TRBV30	TRBJ1-3	16	TGTGCCTGGAGTGTACAGACCTTAAAATATAGAAACACCATATATTTT	CAWSVQTLKYRNTIYF
TRBD2	NA	TRBV7-8	TRBJ2-7	20	TGTGCCAGCAGTTATGCGGCCGGGGGGGGTCTAGCGGGAGGGCCCTACGAGCAGTACTTC	CASSYAAGGGLAGGPYEQYF
TRBD2	NA	TRBV7-3	TRBJ2-5	14	TGTGCCAGCAGCTTAACGGGAGGGGCAGAGACCCAGTACTTC	CASSLTGGAETQYF
TRBD2	NA	TRBV19	TRBJ2-1	14	TGTGCCAGTACAAGCGGGAGGGATTACAATGAGCAGTTCTTC	CASTSGRDYNEQFF
TRBD2	once	TRBV2	TRBJ2-7	17	TGTGCCAGCAGAAAAGGGGGGACTAGCGGGAGAACCTACGAGCAGTACTTC	CASRKGGTSGRTYEQYF
NA	once	TRBV9	TRBJ1-6	16	TGTGCCAGCAGCGTGACTTGGCAGGCGACTAATTCACCCCTCCACTTT	CASSVTWQATNSPLHF